One T cell receptor beta chain is described in this entry. Its antigen is unidentified. The genomic DNA of each subset was split evenly across several immunoSEQ plates. Method: immunoSEQ multiplex PCR; TCRdb's copy keeps in-frame clones and lacks some. The data show around 2.1 million clones, 93% seen once. This record belongs to a study of shared clonotypes between healthy human individuals. Study conclusions and caveats: Estimated richness values were generally larger in naive subsets than in memory subsets.

Naivety among CD8 cells was defined by CD45RO negativity and positive CCR7 selection, thereby excluding terminally differentiated effector memory CD45RA+ cells. The V gene lost 3 bases and the J gene lost 1 base, with 6 bases spanning the gap. CDR3 size: 13 residues. Germline V gene sequence: CDR1 SGHTA, CDR2 FQGTGA. The sequenced material came from naive CD8+ T cells from PBMCs. This sequence was found in a man aged 18 to 35 in good health. Some clones in this sample may be carry-over from other donors' samples. This rearrangement joins TRBV7-3 to TRBJ1-1; the D is unclear. DNA for the CDR3: TGTGCCAGCAGCTTTGGGTGGAACACTGAAGCTTTCTTT. It specifies CASSFGWNTEAFF.